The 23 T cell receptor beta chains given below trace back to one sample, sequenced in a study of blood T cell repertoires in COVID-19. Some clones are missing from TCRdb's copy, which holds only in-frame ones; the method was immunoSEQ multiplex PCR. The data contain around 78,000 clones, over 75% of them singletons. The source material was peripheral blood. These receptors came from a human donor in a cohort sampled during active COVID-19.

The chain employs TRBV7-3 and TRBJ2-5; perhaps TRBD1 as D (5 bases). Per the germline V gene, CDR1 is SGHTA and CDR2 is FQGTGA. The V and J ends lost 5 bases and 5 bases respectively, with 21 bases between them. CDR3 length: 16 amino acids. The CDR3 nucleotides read TGTGCCAGCAGCAATACGGACATCCGCCAAAGGGAGACCCAGTACTTC. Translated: CASSNTDIRQRETQYF.

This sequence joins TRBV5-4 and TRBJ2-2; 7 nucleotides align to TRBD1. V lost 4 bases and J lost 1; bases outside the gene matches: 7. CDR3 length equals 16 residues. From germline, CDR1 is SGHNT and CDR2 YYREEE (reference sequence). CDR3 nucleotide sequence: TGTGCCAGCAGCAAACCAACAGGGGTGAACACCGGGGAGCTGTTTTTT. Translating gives CASSKPTGVNTGELFF.

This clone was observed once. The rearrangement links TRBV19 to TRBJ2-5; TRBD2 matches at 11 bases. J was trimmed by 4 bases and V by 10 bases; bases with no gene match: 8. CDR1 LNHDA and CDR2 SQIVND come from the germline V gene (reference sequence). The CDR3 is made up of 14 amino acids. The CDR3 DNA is TGTGCCACTGGGCTAGCGGGAGGCTCAGAGACCCAGTACTTC. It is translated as CATGLAGGSETQYF.

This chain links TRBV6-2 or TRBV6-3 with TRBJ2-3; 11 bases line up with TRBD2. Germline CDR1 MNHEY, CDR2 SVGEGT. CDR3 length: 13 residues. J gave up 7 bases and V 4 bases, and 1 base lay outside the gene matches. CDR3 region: CASSWTSGYTQYF. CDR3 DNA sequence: TGTGCCAGCAGTTGGACTAGCGGGTATACGCAGTATTTT.

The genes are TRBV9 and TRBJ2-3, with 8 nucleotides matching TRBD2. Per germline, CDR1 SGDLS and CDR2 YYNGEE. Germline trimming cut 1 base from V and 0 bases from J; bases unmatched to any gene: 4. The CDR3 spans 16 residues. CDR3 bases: TGTGCCAGCAGCGTAACAAGCGGGGGAAGCACAGATACGCAGTATTTT. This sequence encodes CASSVTSGGSTDTQYF.

This chain's CDR3 is CASSYGTHSSTEAFF. CDR3 coding DNA: TGTGCCAGCAGTTACGGAACCCACAGCTCCACTGAAGCTTTCTTT. The chain recombines TRBV6-2 or TRBV6-3 with TRBJ1-1; D not resolved. CDR3 length: 15 amino acids. The germline V and J ends were trimmed by 2 bases and 4 bases, with 14 bases remaining between them. The germline V gene has CDR1 MNHEY and CDR2 SVGEGT.

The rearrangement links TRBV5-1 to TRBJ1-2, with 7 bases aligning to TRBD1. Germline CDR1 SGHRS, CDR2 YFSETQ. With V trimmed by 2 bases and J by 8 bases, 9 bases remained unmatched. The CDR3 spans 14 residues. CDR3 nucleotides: TGCGCCAGCAGCTTACAGGGGAGTACCGGGGGCTACACCTTC. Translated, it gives CASSLQGSTGGYTF.

The CDR3: CASSFGLAGGAYEQYF. Written as DNA, the CDR3 is TGTGCCAGCAGCTTCGGACTAGCGGGGGGCGCCTACGAGCAGTACTTC. This chain connects TRBV5-6 to TRBJ2-7, with 14 bases lining up with TRBD2. The CDR3 consists of 16 residues. Trimming took 2 bases from V and 2 from J; bases not matched to a gene: 3. Germline V lookup: CDR1 SGHDT, CDR2 YYEEEE.

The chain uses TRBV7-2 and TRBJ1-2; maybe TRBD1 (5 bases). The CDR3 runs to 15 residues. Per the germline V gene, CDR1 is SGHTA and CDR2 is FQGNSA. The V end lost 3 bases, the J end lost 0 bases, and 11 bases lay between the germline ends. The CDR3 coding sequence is TGTGCCAGCAGCTTTTCGACAGAAGCTAACTATGGCTACACCTTC. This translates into CASSFSTEANYGYTF.

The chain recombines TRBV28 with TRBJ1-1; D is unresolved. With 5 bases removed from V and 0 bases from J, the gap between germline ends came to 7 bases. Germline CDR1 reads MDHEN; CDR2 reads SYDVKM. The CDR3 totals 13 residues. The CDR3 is CASSTSVNTEAFF. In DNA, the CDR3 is TGTGCCAGCAGTACCTCGGTGAACACTGAAGCTTTCTTT.

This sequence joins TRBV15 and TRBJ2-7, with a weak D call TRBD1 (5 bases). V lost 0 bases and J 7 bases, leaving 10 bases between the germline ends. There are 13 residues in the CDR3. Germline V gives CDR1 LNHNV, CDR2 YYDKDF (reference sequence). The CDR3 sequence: CATSRDRVTEQYF. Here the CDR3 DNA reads TGTGCCACCAGCAGAGACAGGGTAACGGAGCAGTACTTC.

Here the CDR3 DNA reads TGTGCCAGCTCACGACCTCTCGGGACAGCTAATTCACCCCTCCACTTT. Its protein product is CASSRPLGTANSPLHF. The rearrangement joins TRBV28 to TRBJ1-6; 7 bases are shared with TRBD1. Germline V gives CDR1 MDHEN, CDR2 SYDVKM. Trimming cost V 8 bases and J 6 bases; bases outside gene matches: 13. This CDR3 spans 16 amino acids. Looking up the rest from reference TRBV28 and TRBJ1-6 gives the full variable domain: DVKVTQSSRYLVKRTGEKVFLECVQDMDHENMFWYRQDPGLGLRLIYFSYDVKMKEKGDIPEGYSVSREKKERFSLILESASTNQTSMYLCASSRPLGTANSPLHFGNGTRLTVT.

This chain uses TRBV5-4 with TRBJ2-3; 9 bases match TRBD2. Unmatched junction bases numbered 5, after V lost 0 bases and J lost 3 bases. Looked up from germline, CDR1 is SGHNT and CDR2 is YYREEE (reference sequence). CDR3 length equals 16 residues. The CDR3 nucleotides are TGTGCCAGCAGCTTGGCTAGCGGGACTTATACAGATACGCAGTATTTT. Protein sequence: CASSLASGTYTDTQYF. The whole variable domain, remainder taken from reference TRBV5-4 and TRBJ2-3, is ETGVTQSPTHLIKTRGQQVTLRCSSQSGHNTVSWYQQALGQGPQFIFQYYREEENGRGNFPPRFSGLQFPNYSSELNVNALELDDSALYLCASSLASGTYTDTQYFGPGTRLTVL.

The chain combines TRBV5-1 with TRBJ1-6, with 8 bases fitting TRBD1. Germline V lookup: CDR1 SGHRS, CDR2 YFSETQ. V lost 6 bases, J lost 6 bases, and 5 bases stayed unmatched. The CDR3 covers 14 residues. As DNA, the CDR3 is TGCGCCAGCACGGCAGGGGGCGGTAATTCACCCCTCCACTTT. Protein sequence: CASTAGGGNSPLHF.

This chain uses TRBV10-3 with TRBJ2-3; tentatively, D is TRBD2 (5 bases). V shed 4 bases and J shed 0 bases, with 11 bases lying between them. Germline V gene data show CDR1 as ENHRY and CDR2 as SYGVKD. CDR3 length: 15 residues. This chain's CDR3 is CAISAGERSTDTQYF. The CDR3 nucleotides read TGTGCCATCAGTGCGGGCGAGCGGAGCACAGATACGCAGTATTTT.

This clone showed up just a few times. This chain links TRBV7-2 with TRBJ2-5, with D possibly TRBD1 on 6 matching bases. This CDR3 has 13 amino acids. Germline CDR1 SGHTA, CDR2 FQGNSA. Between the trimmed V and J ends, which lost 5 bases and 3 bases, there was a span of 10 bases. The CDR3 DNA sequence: TGTGCCAGCAGCATACAGGGAAAAGAGACCCAGTACTTC. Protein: CASSIQGKETQYF.

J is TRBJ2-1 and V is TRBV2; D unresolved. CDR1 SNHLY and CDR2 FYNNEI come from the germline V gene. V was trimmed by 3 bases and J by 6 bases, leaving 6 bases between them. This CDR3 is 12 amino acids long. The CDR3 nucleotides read TGTGCCAGCAGTGACCTCCCCAATGAGCAGTTCTTC. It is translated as CASSDLPNEQFF.

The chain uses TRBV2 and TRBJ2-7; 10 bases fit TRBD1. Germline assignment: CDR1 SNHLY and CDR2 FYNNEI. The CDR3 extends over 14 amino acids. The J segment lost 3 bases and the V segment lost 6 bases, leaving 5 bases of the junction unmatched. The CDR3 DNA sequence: TGTGCCAGCAGCGATCGGACAGGGGGCTACGAGCAGTACTTC. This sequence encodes CASSDRTGGYEQYF.

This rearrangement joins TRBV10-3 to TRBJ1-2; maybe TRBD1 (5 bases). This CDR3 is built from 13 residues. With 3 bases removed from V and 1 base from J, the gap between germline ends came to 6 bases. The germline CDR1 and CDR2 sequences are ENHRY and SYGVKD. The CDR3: CAISDDSNYGYTF. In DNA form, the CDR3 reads TGTGCCATCAGTGATGACAGTAACTATGGCTACACCTTC.

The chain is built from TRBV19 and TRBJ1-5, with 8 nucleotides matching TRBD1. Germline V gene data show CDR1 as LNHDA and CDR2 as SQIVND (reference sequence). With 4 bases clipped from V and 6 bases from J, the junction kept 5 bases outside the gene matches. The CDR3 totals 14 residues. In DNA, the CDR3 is TGTGCCAGTAGTACGGACAGGGTGTTTCAGCCCCAGCATTTT. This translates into CASSTDRVFQPQHF.

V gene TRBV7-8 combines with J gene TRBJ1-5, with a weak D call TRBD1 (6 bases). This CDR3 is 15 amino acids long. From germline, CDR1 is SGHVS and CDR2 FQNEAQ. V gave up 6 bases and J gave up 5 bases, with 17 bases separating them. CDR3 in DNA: TGTGCCAGCAGGCGGACAGCTGAACGCTATCAGCCCCAGCATTTT. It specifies CASRRTAERYQPQHF.

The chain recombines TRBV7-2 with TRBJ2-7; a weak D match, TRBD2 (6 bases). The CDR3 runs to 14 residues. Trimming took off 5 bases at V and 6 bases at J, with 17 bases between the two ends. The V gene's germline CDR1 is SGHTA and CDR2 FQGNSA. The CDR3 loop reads CASSPISDGGEQYF. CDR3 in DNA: TGTGCCAGCAGCCCGATCTCGGACGGGGGCGAGCAGTACTTC. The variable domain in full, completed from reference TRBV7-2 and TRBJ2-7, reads GAGVSQSPSNKVTEKGKDVELRCDPISGHTALYWYRQSLGQGLEFLIYFQGNSAPDKSGLPSDRFSAERTGGSVSTLTIQRTQQEDSAVYLCASSPISDGGEQYFGPGTRLTVT.

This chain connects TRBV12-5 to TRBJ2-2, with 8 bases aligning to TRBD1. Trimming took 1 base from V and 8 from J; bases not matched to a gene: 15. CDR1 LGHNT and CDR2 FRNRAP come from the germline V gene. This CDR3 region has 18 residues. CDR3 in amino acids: CASGLGKRQGPIQGELFF. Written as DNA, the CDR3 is TGTGCTAGTGGTTTGGGGAAAAGACAGGGGCCCATCCAAGGGGAGCTGTTTTTT.